This T cell receptor (beta chain) originates from a study of blood T cell repertoires in COVID-19. Whole-study context: The study drew acute and convalescent COVID-19 samples from the United States, Italy and Spain. The analysed material was cDNA or gDNA that came from T cells, B-cell-depleted T cells, or PBMCs.

In germline, CDR1 is ENHRY, CDR2 SYGVKD. This CDR3 spans 14 amino acids. Trimming cost V 7 bases and J 0 bases, with 12 bases left between them. Per the original methods: It was from reference gene primer amplification that nucleated cell counts were estimated. The protocol was immunoSEQ multiplex PCR, while the TCRdb copy is restricted to in-frame clones and leaves out a portion. V and J calls and clone size follow that table, whereas D and trimming were derived from the DNA. The data hold roughly 150,000 clones, with 80% observed a single time. This chain links TRBV10-3 with TRBJ1-1; a weak D match, TRBD1 (5 bases). This clonotype was obtained from a man aged 60-69 years with acute or convalescent COVID-19. The material sequenced was peripheral blood. The chain's CDR3 is CAINPTGVNTEAFF. The CDR3 DNA follows: TGTGCCATCAATCCCACAGGAGTGAACACTGAAGCTTTCTTT.